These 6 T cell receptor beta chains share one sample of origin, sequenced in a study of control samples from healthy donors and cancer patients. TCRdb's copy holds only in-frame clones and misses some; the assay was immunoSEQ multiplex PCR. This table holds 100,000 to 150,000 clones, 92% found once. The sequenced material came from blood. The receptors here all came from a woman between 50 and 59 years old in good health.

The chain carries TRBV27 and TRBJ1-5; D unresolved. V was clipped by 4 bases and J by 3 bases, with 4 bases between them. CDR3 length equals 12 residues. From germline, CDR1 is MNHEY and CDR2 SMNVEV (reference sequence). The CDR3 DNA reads TGTGCCAGCAGTTCTGTCAATCAGCCCCAGCATTTT. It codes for CASSSVNQPQHF.

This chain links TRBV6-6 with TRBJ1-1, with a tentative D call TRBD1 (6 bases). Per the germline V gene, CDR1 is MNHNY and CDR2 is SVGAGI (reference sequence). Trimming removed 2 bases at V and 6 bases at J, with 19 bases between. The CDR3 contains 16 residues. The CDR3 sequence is CASSYPTGNPGAEAFF. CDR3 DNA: TGTGCCAGCAGTTACCCGACAGGAAACCCAGGAGCTGAAGCTTTCTTT.

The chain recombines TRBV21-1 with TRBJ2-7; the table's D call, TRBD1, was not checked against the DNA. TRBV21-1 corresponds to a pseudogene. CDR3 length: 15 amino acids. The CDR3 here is CASSIRTGGADEQYF. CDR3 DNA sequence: TGTGCCAGCAGCATCCGTACAGGGGGCGCGGACGAGCAGTACTTC.

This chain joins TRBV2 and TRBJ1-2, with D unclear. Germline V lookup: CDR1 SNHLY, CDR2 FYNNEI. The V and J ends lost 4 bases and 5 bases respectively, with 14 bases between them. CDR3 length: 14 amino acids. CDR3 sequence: CASSASGTAYGYTF. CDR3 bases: TGTGCCAGCAGTGCTTCAGGCACTGCTTATGGCTACACCTTC.

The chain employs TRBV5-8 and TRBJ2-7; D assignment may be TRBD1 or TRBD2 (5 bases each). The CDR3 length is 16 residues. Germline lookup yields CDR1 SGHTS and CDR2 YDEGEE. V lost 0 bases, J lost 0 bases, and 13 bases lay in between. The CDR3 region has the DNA TGTGCCAGCAGCTTGGGGACGGGGCTTAGCTCCTACGAGCAGTACTTC. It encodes CASSLGTGLSSYEQYF.

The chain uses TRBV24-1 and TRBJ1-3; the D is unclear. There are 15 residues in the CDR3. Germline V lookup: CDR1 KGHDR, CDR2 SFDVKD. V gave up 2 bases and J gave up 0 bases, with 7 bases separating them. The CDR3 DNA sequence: TGTGCCACCAGTGATTCAAGGGTCTCTGGAAACACCATATATTTT. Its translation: CATSDSRVSGNTIYF.